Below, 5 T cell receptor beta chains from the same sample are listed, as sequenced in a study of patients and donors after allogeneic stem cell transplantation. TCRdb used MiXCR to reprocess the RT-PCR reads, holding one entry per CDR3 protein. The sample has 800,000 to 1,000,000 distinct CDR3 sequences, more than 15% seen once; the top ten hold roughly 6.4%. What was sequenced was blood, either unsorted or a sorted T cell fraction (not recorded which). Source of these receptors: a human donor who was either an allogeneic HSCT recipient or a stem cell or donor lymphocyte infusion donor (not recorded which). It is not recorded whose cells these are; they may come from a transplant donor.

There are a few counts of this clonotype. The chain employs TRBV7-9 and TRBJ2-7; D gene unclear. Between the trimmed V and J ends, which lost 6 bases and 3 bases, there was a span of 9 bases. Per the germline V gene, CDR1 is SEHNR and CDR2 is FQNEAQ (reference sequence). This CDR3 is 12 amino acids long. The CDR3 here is CASRGMDYEQYF. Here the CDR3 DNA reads TGTGCCAGCAGGGGAATGGACTACGAGCAGTACTTC.

The CDR3 loop is CASSSRVSYLNTGELFF. CDR3 DNA: TGTGCCAGCAGTTCCCGGGTCTCATACCTTAACACCGGGGAGCTGTTTTTT. The J gene is TRBJ2-2, the V gene TRBV7-9; D is uncertain. V lost 6 bases and J 2 bases, leaving 19 bases between the germline ends. The germline gives CDR1 SEHNR, CDR2 FQNEAQ (reference sequence). This CDR3 is built from 17 residues.

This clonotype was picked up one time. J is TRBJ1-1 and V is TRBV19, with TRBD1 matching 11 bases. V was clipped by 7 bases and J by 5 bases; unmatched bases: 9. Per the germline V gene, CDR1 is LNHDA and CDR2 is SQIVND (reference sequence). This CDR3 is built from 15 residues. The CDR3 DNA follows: TGTGCCAGTACCCCGGACAGGGGGCGAGGGACTGAAGCTTTCTTT. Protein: CASTPDRGRGTEAFF. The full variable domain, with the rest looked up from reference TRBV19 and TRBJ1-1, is DGGITQSPKYLFRKEGQNVTLSCEQNLNHDAMYWYRQDPGQGLRLIYYSQIVNDFQKGDIAEGYSVSREKKESFPLTVTSAQKNPTAFYLCASTPDRGRGTEAFFGQGTRLTVV.

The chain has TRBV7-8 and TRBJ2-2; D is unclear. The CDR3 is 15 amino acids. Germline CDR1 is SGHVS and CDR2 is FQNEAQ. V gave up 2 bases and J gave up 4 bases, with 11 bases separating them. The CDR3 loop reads CASSLSSVPTGELFF. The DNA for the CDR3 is TGTGCCAGCAGCTTATCCTCGGTTCCCACCGGGGAGCTGTTTTTT.

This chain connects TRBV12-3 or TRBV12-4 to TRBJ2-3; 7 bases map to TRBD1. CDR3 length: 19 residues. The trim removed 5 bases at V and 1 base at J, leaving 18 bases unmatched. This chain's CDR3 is CASSLPQQQQGTGTDTQYF. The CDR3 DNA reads TGTGCCAGCAGTCTTCCGCAACAGCAACAGGGGACAGGCACAGATACGCAGTATTTT.